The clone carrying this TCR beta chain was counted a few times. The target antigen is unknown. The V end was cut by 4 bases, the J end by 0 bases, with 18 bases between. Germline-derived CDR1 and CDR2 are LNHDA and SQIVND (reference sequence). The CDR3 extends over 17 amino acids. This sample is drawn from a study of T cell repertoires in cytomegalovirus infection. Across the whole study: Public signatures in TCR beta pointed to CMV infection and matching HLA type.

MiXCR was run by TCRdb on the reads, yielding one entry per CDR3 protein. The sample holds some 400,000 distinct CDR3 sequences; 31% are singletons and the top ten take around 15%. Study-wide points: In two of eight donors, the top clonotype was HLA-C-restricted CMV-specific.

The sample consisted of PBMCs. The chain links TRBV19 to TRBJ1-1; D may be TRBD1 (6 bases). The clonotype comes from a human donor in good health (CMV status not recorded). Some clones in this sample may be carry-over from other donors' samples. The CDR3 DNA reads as TGTGCCAGTAGTACGGGGACACAGCACCACATGAACACTGAAGCTTTCTTT. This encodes CASSTGTQHHMNTEAFF.